The rows below give T cell receptor beta chains drawn from one sample of a study of glioma-infiltrating T cells after dendritic cell vaccination. Some clones are missing from TCRdb's copy, which holds only in-frame ones; the method was immunoSEQ multiplex PCR. The table has some 30,000 clones, 90% seen once. Source: blood, taken before dendritic cell vaccination. Receptor source: a human donor with glioblastoma. CDR3s include the opening cysteine and the closing phenylalanine or tryptophan. Each record gives: J gene, clone size, V gene, D gene, CDR3 protein, CDR3 DNA. A D gene is named only where the DNA matches it firmly. Clone size appears in some rows only: once, few, many, or a class for an expanded clone.

>TRBJ1-4|-|TRBV6-1|-
CASSIQATNEKLFF
TGTGCCAGCAGCATACAGGCAACTAATGAAAAACTGTTTTTT
>TRBJ2-6|-|TRBV18|-
CASSPRNAGANVLTF
TGTGCCAGCTCACCCAGGAACGCTGGGGCCAACGTCCTGACTTTC
>TRBJ2-5|-|TRBV4-1|-
CASSSRGTQYF
TGCGCCAGCAGCTCACGGGGGACCCAGTACTTC
>TRBJ2-3|-|TRBV12-5|-
CASGLVQTPGEDTQYF
TGTGCTAGTGGTTTGGTTCAAACCCCAGGGGAGGATACGCAGTATTTT
>TRBJ2-2|-|TRBV13|-
CASSLRVGELFF
TGTGCCAGCAGCTTACGAGTGGGGGAGCTGTTTTTT
>TRBJ2-5|-|TRBV25-1|-
CASSRDTSETQYF
TGTGCCAGCAGTAGGGACACATCGGAGACCCAGTACTTC
>TRBJ2-7|-|TRBV4-1|-
CASSQSDNYEQYF
TGCGCCAGCAGTCAATCAGACAACTACGAGCAGTACTTC
>TRBJ2-1|-|TRBV13|-
CASSLGDGEGYNEQFF
TGTGCCAGCAGCTTAGGGGACGGGGAAGGATACAATGAGCAGTTCTTC
>TRBJ2-2|once|TRBV7-9|-
CASSLVQGPTGELFF
TGTGCCAGCAGCTTAGTGCAGGGCCCCACCGGGGAGCTGTTTTTT
>TRBJ2-7|-|TRBV6-5|TRBD1
CASRQGEKEYF
TGTGCCAGCCGACAGGGGGAAAAGGAGTACTTC
>TRBJ1-1|-|TRBV6-5|-
CASSRLPRGDTEAFF
TGTGCCAGCAGCCGCCTCCCCAGGGGAGATACTGAAGCTTTCTTT
>TRBJ1-6|-|TRBV10-2|-
CASMHPPSYNSPLHF
TGCGCCAGCATGCATCCTCCCTCCTATAATTCCCCCCTCCACTTT
>TRBJ1-6|-|TRBV4-1|-
CASSQGKGQVSPLHF
TGCGCCAGCAGCCAAGGGAAGGGGCAGGTATCACCCCTCCACTTT
>TRBJ2-5|-|TRBV19|TRBD1
CASSFGQGLETQYF
TGTGCCAGTAGTTTTGGACAGGGGTTAGAGACCCAGTACTTC
>TRBJ2-1|-|TRBV7-2|-
CASSTALANEQFF
TGTGCCAGCAGTACCGCCTTGGCCAATGAGCAGTTCTTC
>TRBJ1-5|-|TRBV6-1|-
CASSDLALVGHLPHDQPQHF
TGTGCCAGCAGTGATCTCGCTTTGGTGGGGCACCTCCCACACGATCAGCCCCAGCATTTT
>TRBJ1-5|-|TRBV2|-
CASSVVGEGQPQHF
TGTGCCAGCAGTGTAGTGGGCGAGGGTCAGCCCCAGCATTTT
>TRBJ2-5|-|TRBV19|TRBD1
CASSLGQLTGSQYF
TGTGCCAGTAGCCTGGGACAGCTCACCGGGTCCCAGTACTTC